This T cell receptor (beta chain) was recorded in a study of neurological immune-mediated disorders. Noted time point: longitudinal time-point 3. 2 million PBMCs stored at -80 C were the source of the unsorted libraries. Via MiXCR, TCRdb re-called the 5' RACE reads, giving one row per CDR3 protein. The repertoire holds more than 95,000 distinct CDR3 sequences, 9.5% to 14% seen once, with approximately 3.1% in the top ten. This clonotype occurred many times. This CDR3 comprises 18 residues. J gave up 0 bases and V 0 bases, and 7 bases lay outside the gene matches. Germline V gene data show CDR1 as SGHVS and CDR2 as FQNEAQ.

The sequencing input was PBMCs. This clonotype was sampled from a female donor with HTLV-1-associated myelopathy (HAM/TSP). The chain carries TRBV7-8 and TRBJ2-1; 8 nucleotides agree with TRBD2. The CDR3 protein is CASSLALLAESSYNEQFF. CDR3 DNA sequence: TGTGCCAGCAGCTTAGCGCTACTAGCGGAAAGCTCCTACAATGAGCAGTTCTTC.